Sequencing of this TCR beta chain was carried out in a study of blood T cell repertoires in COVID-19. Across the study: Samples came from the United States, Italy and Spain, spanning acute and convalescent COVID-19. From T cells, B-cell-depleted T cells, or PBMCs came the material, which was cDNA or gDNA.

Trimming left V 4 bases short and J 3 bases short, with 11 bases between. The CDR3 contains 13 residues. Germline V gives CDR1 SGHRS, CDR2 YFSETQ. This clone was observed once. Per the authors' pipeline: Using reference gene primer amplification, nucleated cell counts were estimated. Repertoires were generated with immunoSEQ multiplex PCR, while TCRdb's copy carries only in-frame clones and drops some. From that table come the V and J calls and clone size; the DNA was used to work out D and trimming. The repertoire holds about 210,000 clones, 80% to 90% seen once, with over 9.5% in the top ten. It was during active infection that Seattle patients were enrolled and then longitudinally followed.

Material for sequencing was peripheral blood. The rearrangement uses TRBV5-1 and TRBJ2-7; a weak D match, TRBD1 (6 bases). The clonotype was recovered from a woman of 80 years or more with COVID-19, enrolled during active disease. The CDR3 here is CASSVTGDYEQYF. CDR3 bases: TGCGCCAGCAGCGTGACAGGAGACTACGAGCAGTACTTC.